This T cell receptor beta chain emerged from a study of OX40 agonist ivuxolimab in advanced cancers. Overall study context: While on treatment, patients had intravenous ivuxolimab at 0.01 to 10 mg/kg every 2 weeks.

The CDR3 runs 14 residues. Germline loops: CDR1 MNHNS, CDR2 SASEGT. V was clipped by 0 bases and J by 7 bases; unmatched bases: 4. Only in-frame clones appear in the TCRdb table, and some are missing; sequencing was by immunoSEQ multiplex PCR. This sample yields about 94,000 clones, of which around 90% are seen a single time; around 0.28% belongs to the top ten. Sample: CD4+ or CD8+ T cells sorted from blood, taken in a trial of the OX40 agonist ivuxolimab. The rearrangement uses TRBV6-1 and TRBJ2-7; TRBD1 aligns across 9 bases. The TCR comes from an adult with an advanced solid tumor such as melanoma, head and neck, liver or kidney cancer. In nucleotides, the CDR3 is TGTGCCAGCAGTGAAGCCGGGACAGGGTTTGAGCAGTACTTC. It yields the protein CASSEAGTGFEQYF.